These 13 T cell receptor beta chains originate from one sample sequenced in a study of T cell repertoires in cytomegalovirus infection. For these TCRs, the target antigens are not known. TCRdb reanalysed the reads using MiXCR and keeps one entry per CDR3 protein. The sample lists just under 500,000 distinct CDR3 sequences; roughly a third were seen once. Sequencing was performed on cultured PBMCs, taken from culture after CMV antigen stimulation. These receptors were obtained from a human donor in good health (CMV status not recorded). Some clones in this sample may be carry-over from other donors' samples.

This clonotype was counted only a few times. The J gene is TRBJ1-1, the V gene TRBV29-1, with 7 nucleotides matching TRBD1. Germline lookup yields CDR1 SQVTM and CDR2 ANQGSEA. V shed 7 bases, J shed 3 bases, and the junction held 11 bases outside the gene matches. The CDR3 has 14 residues. CDR3 DNA sequence: TGCAGCGGGAACAGGGGCGAATCGTACACTGAAGCTTTCTTT. Its translation: CSGNRGESYTEAFF.

The rearrangement uses TRBV28 and TRBJ2-7, with D perhaps matching TRBD1 (5 bases). CDR1 MDHEN and CDR2 SYDVKM come from the germline V gene. V lost 3 bases and J lost 0, with 12 bases in between. The CDR3 covers 15 residues. The CDR3 nucleotides read TGTGCCAGCAGTTTCGACTTTGGGGCCTCCTACGAGCAGTACTTC. Protein product: CASSFDFGASYEQYF.

This clonotype was picked up one time. The V gene is TRBV18, the J gene TRBJ2-2; D is possibly TRBD1 (6 bases). The CDR3 is 15 amino acids. Per the germline V gene, CDR1 is KGHSH and CDR2 is LQKENI. With 0 bases removed from V and 5 bases from J, the gap between germline ends came to 10 bases. CDR3 sequence reads: CASSPPKGVTGELFF. DNA for the CDR3: TGTGCCAGCTCACCACCGAAGGGGGTGACCGGGGAGCTGTTTTTT.

This clonotype was recorded a few times. The CDR3 is CASRDFGQGSYEQYF. CDR3 coding DNA: TGCGCCAGCCGAGATTTCGGACAGGGCTCCTACGAGCAGTACTTC. The rearrangement joins TRBV5-1 to TRBJ2-7; 8 bases line up with TRBD1. Germline V CDR1 and CDR2: SGHRS, YFSETQ. This CDR3 comprises 15 residues. The J segment lost 0 bases and the V segment lost 7 bases, leaving 9 bases of the junction unmatched.

The sample holds a few counts of this clonotype. The J gene is TRBJ1-5, the V gene TRBV29-1, with 8 bases aligning to TRBD1. Germline values: CDR1 SQVTM, CDR2 ANQGSEA. The CDR3 contains 13 residues. V lost 5 bases, J lost 4 bases, and 4 bases stayed unmatched. DNA of the CDR3: TGCAGCGTTACGGACAGGGCAAATCAGCCCCAGCATTTT. Translating it yields CSVTDRANQPQHF. The variable domain in full, with the rest retrieved from reference TRBV29-1 and TRBJ1-5, is SAVISQKPSRDICQRGTSLTIQCQVDSQVTMMFWYRQQPGQSLTLIATANQGSEATYESGFVIDKFPISRPNLTFSTLTVSNMSPEDSSIYLCSVTDRANQPQHFGDGTRLSIL.

This clonotype appeared many times. V usage is TRBV7-8 and J usage is TRBJ2-7; 9 bases line up with TRBD1. The V and J ends lost 5 bases and 0 bases, in that order; junction bases with no gene match: 5. The CDR3 length is 15 residues. Germline CDR1 reads SGHVS; CDR2 reads FQNEAQ. The chain's CDR3 is CASSKGQGRSYEQYF. CDR3 DNA: TGTGCCAGCAGCAAAGGACAGGGGCGCTCCTACGAGCAGTACTTC.

This clonotype was seen more than once but under ten times. V is TRBV2 and J is TRBJ1-1; D call uncertain. V was trimmed by 4 bases and J by 1 base, leaving 7 bases between them. Germline V lookup: CDR1 SNHLY, CDR2 FYNNEI. The CDR3 covers 13 residues. CDR3 amino acids: CASSVQPNTEAFF. CDR3 DNA: TGTGCCAGCAGTGTACAGCCGAACACTGAAGCTTTCTTT.

The CDR3 nucleotides read TGTGCCAGCAGCTTGGCTAAGGATCAGCCCCAGCATTTT. Translating gives CASSLAKDQPQHF. The chain couples TRBV7-2 to TRBJ1-5; D is ambiguous. Germline V lookup: CDR1 SGHTA, CDR2 FQGNSA. V dropped 3 bases and J dropped 5 bases, with 8 bases sitting between them. This CDR3 region has 13 residues.

This clonotype was detected only a few times. This chain links TRBV10-3 with TRBJ2-4, with 10 bases identical to TRBD2. The CDR3 is 16 residues long. The ends lost 3 bases at V and 8 bases at J; junction bases unmatched: 10. Germline V gene lookup returns CDR1 ENHRY and CDR2 SYGVKD. The CDR3 DNA is TGTGCCATCAGTGAAAGGCTAGCGGGAGCAGAGGACATTCAGTACTTC. As protein: CAISERLAGAEDIQYF.

The rearrangement uses TRBV7-2 and TRBJ2-5, with 10 bases lining up with TRBD2. The CDR3 has 16 amino acids. The germline V gene has CDR1 SGHTA and CDR2 FQGNSA. With V trimmed by 0 bases and J by 1 base, 2 bases remained unmatched. The CDR3 is CASSLAVAGGQETQYF. DNA of the CDR3: TGTGCCAGCAGCTTAGCGGTAGCGGGAGGCCAAGAGACCCAGTACTTC.

This clonotype has a handful of counts. V gene TRBV6-2 or TRBV6-3 combines with J gene TRBJ1-2; TRBD1 might be the D (5 bases). There are 13 residues in the CDR3. The V gene lost 4 bases and the J gene lost 4 bases, with 10 bases spanning the gap. Germline V gene sequence: CDR1 MNHEY, CDR2 SVGEGT. CDR3 loop: CASSFAGTYGYTF. CDR3 sequence (DNA): TGTGCCAGCAGTTTCGCGGGGACCTATGGCTACACCTTC.

This clonotype was counted a few times. The chain carries TRBV19 and TRBJ2-3; D gene ambiguous. Germline V gene lookup returns CDR1 LNHDA and CDR2 SQIVND (reference sequence). V lost 2 bases and J 4 bases, leaving 10 bases between the germline ends. The CDR3 is 14 amino acids. The CDR3 sequence is CASSINSVADTQYF. CDR3 bases: TGTGCCAGTAGTATAAACAGCGTCGCAGATACGCAGTATTTT.

By its share, this clonotype is medium-sized. The chain links TRBV7-2 to TRBJ1-1, with TRBD1 as a possible D gene (6 bases). Trimming pared 1 base from V and 11 bases from J, leaving 17 bases between. CDR1 and CDR2 (germline): SGHTA, FQGNSA. CDR3 length equals 14 residues. The CDR3 nucleotides are TGTGCCAGCAGCTTAGACCCAGCCAAGGGGGGGGCTTTCTTT. It specifies CASSLDPAKGGAFF.